This TCR beta chain came from a study of T cell changes during pregnancy in multiple sclerosis (dated by TCRdb to between 2019 and 2020). Regarding the study in general: In women with multiple sclerosis, the researchers looked at how the T cell repertoire shifted as pregnancy progressed.

Receptors were amplified or captured by the immunoSEQ multiplex PCR assay. TCRdb stores this immuneACCESS table with in-frame sequences only. Part of the clones is absent; in the studies checked, under half of the shortfall reflects unresolved V genes, and no reason is known for the rest. The sample table holds some 100,000 clones, of which roughly 92% were seen once. Clones ranked in the top ten supply around 1.2% of the sample. This clone was detected only once. Its recognized antigen is unknown. Base qualities are not provided; no much larger clone lies one nucleotide away. The sequencing here drew on peripheral blood, taken in the second trimester of pregnancy. The clonotype comes from a female donor with multiple sclerosis, enrolled in a pregnancy study.

The sequenced DNA is TGTGCCAGCAGTATTCCTCGAGACAGGGGTCTTTCCACCGGGGAGCTGTTTTTT. This codes for CASSIPRDRGLSTGELFF. The chain uses TRBV28 and TRBJ2-2; 8 nucleotides in the junction match TRBD1. Sequences MDHEN (CDR1) and SYDVKM (CDR2) are obtained from the germline V gene. The CDR3 runs 18 residues from the cysteine to the phenylalanine. Only CDR3 DNA remains: 54 bases, in frame from the first base. Ends trimmed: V by 5 bases, J by 4 bases; bases unmatched to a gene: 15.